The clone carrying this T cell receptor (beta chain) was counted ten times or more. This sample is drawn from a study of regulatory T cells in long-lasting Graves disease. Germline-derived CDR1 and CDR2 are ENHRY and SYGVKD. This CDR3 comprises 13 residues. The V end lost 8 bases, the J end lost 8 bases, and 16 bases lay between the germline ends. According to the study, TCR beta libraries were built with iRepertoire HTBI primers and CDR3-region Arm-PCR. TCRdb processed the multiplex PCR reads anew with MiXCR; each CDR3 protein has one entry. The top ten hold roughly 29% of the sample, which has roughly 320,000 distinct CDR3 sequences, around 17% seen once. Stated time point: newly diagnosed GD, antithyroid drugs for less than 3 months. The authors made the TCR library using RNA they extracted from PBMCs. The same data also contributed to another study, on T cells in Graves' hyperthyroidism and ophthalmopathy. From that second work: Initially, a first-round RT-PCR of the TCR CDR3 employed the HTBI primer set.

The TCR was taken from a man between 40 and 49 years old with Graves disease. The rearrangement uses TRBV10-3 and TRBJ2-1, with D perhaps matching TRBD2 (5 bases). Sequencing used peripheral blood mononuclear cells (PBMCs), obtained at new diagnosis, from a patient treated with antithyroid drugs. The CDR3 sequence: CAIGGMNRHEQFF. The CDR3 DNA is TGTGCCATCGGAGGCATGAACCGCCATGAGCAGTTCTTC.